This T cell receptor beta chain was captured in a study of CD8 T cells in ankylosing spondylitis. From the 5' RACE reads, TCRdb called clonotypes with MiXCR, one entry per CDR3 protein. The data show around 300,000 distinct CDR3 sequences, 11% seen once. The table lists this clonotype with many counts. This CDR3 contains 13 residues. Trimming took 3 bases from V and 7 from J, leaving 10 bases between them. Germline assignment: CDR1 MNHNS and CDR2 SASEGT. The sequence was collected from a female donor with ankylosing spondylitis or in good health (not recorded which). The chain links TRBV6-1 to TRBJ1-5; unclear D gene. Sequencing input: blood, either unsorted or a sorted T cell fraction (not recorded which). The CDR3 here is CASSDGRLQPQHF. CDR3 in DNA: TGTGCCAGCAGTGACGGGAGATTGCAGCCCCAGCATTTT.